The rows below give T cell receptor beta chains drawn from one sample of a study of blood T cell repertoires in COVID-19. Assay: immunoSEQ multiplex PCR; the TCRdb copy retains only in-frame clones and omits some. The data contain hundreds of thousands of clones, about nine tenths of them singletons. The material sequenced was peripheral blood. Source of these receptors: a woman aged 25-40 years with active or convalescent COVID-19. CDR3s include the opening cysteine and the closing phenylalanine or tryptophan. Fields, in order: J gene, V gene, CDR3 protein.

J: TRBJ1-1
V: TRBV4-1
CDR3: CASSRGPRGTEAFF

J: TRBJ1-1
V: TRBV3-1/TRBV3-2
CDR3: CASSPRGQGSTEAFF

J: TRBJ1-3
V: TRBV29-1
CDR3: CSAEDRSGNTIYF

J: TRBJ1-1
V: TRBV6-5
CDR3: CASSVGSNTEAFF

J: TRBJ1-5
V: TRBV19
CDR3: CASSIDQQLINQPQHF

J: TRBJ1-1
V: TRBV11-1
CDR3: CASRKSVTGAEAFF

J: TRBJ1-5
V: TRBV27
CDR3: CASSLSEQSNQPQHF

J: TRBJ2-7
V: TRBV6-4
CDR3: CASSGLAGGPDYEQYF

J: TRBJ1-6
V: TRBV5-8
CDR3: CASSLLNSPLHF

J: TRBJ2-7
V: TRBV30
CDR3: CAWRPTGVFYEQYF

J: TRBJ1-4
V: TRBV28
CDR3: CASSRIRPGTNEKLFF

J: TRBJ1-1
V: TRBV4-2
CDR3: CASSHLGEGKGTEAFF

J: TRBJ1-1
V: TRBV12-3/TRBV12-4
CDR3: CASSHRGSGEAFF

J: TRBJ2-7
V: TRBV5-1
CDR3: CASSPSAFNEQYF

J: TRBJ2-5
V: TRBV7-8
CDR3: CASSLPGRQGGETQYF

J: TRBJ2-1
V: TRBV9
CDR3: CASSVEAGVAYNEQFF

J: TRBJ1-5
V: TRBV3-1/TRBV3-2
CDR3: CASSQRGEGGNQPQHF

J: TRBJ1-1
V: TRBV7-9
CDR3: CASSLEGAVNTEAFF

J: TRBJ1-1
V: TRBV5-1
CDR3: CASSLGQGAFLYENTEAFF

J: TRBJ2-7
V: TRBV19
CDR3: CASSIGQGAVYEQYF

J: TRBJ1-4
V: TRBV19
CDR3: CASGRGPTNEKLFF

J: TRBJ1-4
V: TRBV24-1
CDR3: CATSGVPNEKLFF

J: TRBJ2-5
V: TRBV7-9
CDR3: CASSFGTGGKETQYF

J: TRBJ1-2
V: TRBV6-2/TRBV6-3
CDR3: CASSQQGTANYGYTF

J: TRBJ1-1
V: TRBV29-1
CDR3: CSVDQGGTEAFF

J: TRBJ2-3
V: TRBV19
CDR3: CASSIPGLGTDTQYF